Below are 14 T cell receptor beta chains sequenced from a single sample in a study of cytomegalovirus exposure and HLA in healthy donors listed by TCRdb under 2017. The library was generated by the immunoSEQ multiplex PCR assay. The multiplex PCR relied on a mix of 60 forward primers for TCR Vbeta segments and 13 reverse primers for TCR Jbeta segments. In TCRdb, the immuneACCESS table is reduced to in-frame sequences with V and J assigned. These tables do not hold every clone; where another copy was compared, an unresolved V gene accounts for under half, and the others remain unexplained. The sample table records approximately 120,000 clones; about 81% of these occur just once. Jointly, the top ten make up around 1% of the sample. The material sequenced was PBMCs. The origin of the receptors is a woman in her 30s in good health and CMV-seronegative.

The chain couples TRBV30 to TRBJ2-1, with 15 bases fitting TRBD2. CDR3 length: 16 residues. V shed 4 bases and J 7 bases; nucleotides not matched to a gene: 8. The germline V gene encodes CDR1 GTSNPN and CDR2 SVGIG (reference sequence). The DNA for the CDR3 is TGTGCCTGGACCAAAAAGGGGACTAGCGGGGGGAATGAGCAGTTCTTC. Translation: CAWTKKGTSGGNEQFF.

The gene calls are TRBV5-4 and TRBJ2-1; weak D call: TRBD2 (5 bases). Germline CDR1 SGHNT, CDR2 YYREEE (reference sequence). CDR3 length equals 15 residues. V lost 0 bases, J lost 3 bases, and 10 bases lay in between. CDR3 nucleotides: TGTGCCAGCAGCTTGGGGGCTGGAGGCTACAATGAGCAGTTCTTC. It encodes CASSLGAGGYNEQFF.

Only a few counts were recorded for this clone. The genes are TRBV7-9 and TRBJ2-1; 9 bases match TRBD2. CDR3 length: 14 amino acids. With 5 bases clipped from V and 4 bases from J, the junction kept 3 bases outside the gene matches. Germline-derived CDR1 and CDR2 are SEHNR and FQNEAQ (reference sequence). The DNA for the CDR3 is TGTGCCAGCAGCCGACTAGCGGAGTACAATGAGCAGTTCTTC. Residues: CASSRLAEYNEQFF.

This clone was seen only a few times. The rearrangement joins TRBV25-1 to TRBJ1-2; tentatively, D is TRBD1 (6 bases). This CDR3 comprises 13 residues. Trimming removed 7 bases from V and 4 bases from J, with 13 bases in between. The V gene's germline CDR1 is MGHDK and CDR2 SYGVNS. The CDR3 region has the DNA TGTGCCAGCACCAGGGGTGGTGCCTATGGCTACACCTTC. This sequence encodes CASTRGGAYGYTF.

The CDR3 DNA reads as TGTGCCAGCAGGTCTGGGGGGGGGAACTATGGCTACACCTTC. This encodes CASRSGGGNYGYTF. The chain links TRBV6-5 to TRBJ1-2, with D possibly TRBD1 on 5 matching bases. Per the germline V gene, CDR1 is MNHEY and CDR2 is SVGAGI. V was cut by 6 bases and J by 2 bases, with 13 bases left in between. This CDR3 has 14 amino acids.

The rearrangement uses TRBV19 and TRBJ2-7; 7 bases fit TRBD1. There are 14 residues in the CDR3. With V trimmed by 5 bases and J by 0 bases, 4 bases remained unmatched. CDR1 and CDR2 from the germline V gene are LNHDA and SQIVND (reference sequence). The CDR3 region is CASSPRTGSYEQYF. DNA for the CDR3: TGTGCCAGTAGTCCCCGGACAGGCTCCTACGAGCAGTACTTC. The entire variable domain, with the rest obtained from reference TRBV19 and TRBJ2-7, is as follows: DGGITQSPKYLFRKEGQNVTLSCEQNLNHDAMYWYRQDPGQGLRLIYYSQIVNDFQKGDIAEGYSVSREKKESFPLTVTSAQKNPTAFYLCASSPRTGSYEQYFGPGTRLTVT.

Only a few counts were recorded for this clone. The rearrangement links TRBV10-1 to TRBJ2-7, with TRBD2 matching 11 bases. V lost 3 bases to trimming and J lost 5 bases; unmatched junction nucleotides: 9. The CDR3 runs 16 residues. In germline, CDR1 is WNHNN, CDR2 SYGVQD (reference sequence). Written as DNA, the CDR3 is TGCGCCAGCAGTGATAGCGGGGGGGCCGATTTAGACGAGCAGTACTTC. Its protein product is CASSDSGGADLDEQYF.

The chain combines TRBV19 with TRBJ2-5; 16 nucleotides align to TRBD2. The CDR3 runs to 17 residues. V lost 6 bases to trimming and J lost 1 base; unmatched junction nucleotides: 5. Germline lookup yields CDR1 LNHDA and CDR2 SQIVND (reference sequence). The chain's CDR3 is CASRPGTSGRAQETQYF. In DNA, the CDR3 is TGTGCCAGTAGACCCGGGACTAGCGGGAGGGCCCAAGAGACCCAGTACTTC. Full variable domain (outside the CDR3, taken from reference TRBV19 and TRBJ2-5): DGGITQSPKYLFRKEGQNVTLSCEQNLNHDAMYWYRQDPGQGLRLIYYSQIVNDFQKGDIAEGYSVSREKKESFPLTVTSAQKNPTAFYLCASRPGTSGRAQETQYFGPGTRLLVL.

CDR3 DNA: TGTGCCAGCAGCCCGAGCGTTTCTAGCGGGCTCTACGAGCAGTACTTC. Its translation is CASSPSVSSGLYEQYF. This chain connects TRBV9 to TRBJ2-7; TRBD2 matches at 8 bases. Germline V gives CDR1 SGDLS, CDR2 YYNGEE. CDR3 length equals 16 residues. Trimming removed 4 bases from V and 3 bases from J; junction bases left unmatched: 12.

This chain links TRBV13 with TRBJ1-2, with 11 nucleotides matching TRBD1. The germline V gene encodes CDR1 PRHDT and CDR2 FYEKMQ (reference sequence). Unmatched junction bases numbered 10, after V lost 5 bases and J lost 8 bases. CDR3 size: 15 residues. The DNA of the CDR3 is TGTGCCAGCAGCCCGCAGGGACAGGGGGAACGAGGCTACACCTTC. Its protein is CASSPQGQGERGYTF. Drawing the rest from reference TRBV13 and TRBJ1-2, the complete variable domain is AAGVIQSPRHLIKEKRETATLKCYPIPRHDTVYWYQQGPGQDPQFLISFYEKMQSDKGSIPDRFSAQQFSDYHSELNMSSLELGDSALYFCASSPQGQGERGYTFGSGTRLTVV.

This clone was observed a single time. The rearrangement links TRBV6-6 to TRBJ2-1, with 7 bases lining up with TRBD1. The V and J ends lost 2 bases and 5 bases, in that order; junction bases with no gene match: 6. The germline CDR1 and CDR2 sequences are MNHNY and SVGAGI (reference sequence). The CDR3 loop spans 15 amino acids. The CDR3 coding sequence is TGTGCCAGCAGTTACACAGGGGCAGGGGACAATGAGCAGTTCTTC. This translates into CASSYTGAGDNEQFF.

V and J are TRBV27 and TRBJ2-2, with 12 positions matching TRBD2. Losses at the gene ends were 2 bases for V and 7 bases for J; bases not matched to a gene: 2. This CDR3 comprises 15 residues. CDR1 MNHEY and CDR2 SMNVEV come from the germline V gene (reference sequence). CDR3 DNA sequence: TGTGCCAGCAGTTTAGGGACTAGCGGGCTCGGGGAGCTGTTTTTT. Its translation is CASSLGTSGLGELFF.

This clone has just a few counts. The gene calls are TRBV7-2 and TRBJ1-2; D possibly corresponds to TRBD1 (6 bases). This CDR3 contains 13 residues. Germline assignment: CDR1 SGHTA and CDR2 FQGNSA. V lost 5 bases to trimming and J lost 2 bases, with 9 bases between them. The CDR3 spells CASSPQGNYGYTF. Written as DNA, the CDR3 is TGTGCCAGCAGCCCACAGGGCAACTATGGCTACACCTTC.

The chain links TRBV6-6 to TRBJ1-6; 8 positions agree with TRBD1. Germline lookup yields CDR1 MNHNY and CDR2 SVGAGI (reference sequence). CDR3 length: 14 residues. J was trimmed by 6 bases and V by 5 bases; bases with no gene match: 3. The chain's CDR3 is CASSRDRGNSPLHF. As DNA, the CDR3 is TGTGCCAGCAGTCGAGACAGGGGTAATTCACCCCTCCACTTT.